The present entry profiles one T cell receptor beta chain with its context. The target of this receptor is not known. Qualities for individual bases were not recorded, and no much larger clone is one base off. Hematology units in Padova (Italy), Helsinki (Finland) and Shinshu (Japan) recruited the CD4+ T-LGLL patients. Depending on what sample material was available, patient samples were either unselected PBMC or bead-purified CD4+, CD4+CD8+, CD57+ or CD56+ fractions. Deep amplicon sequencing of the same DNA produced somatic STAT5B mutation profiles, and these profiles were combined with the patient TCRbeta data. All TCR-sequenced material derived from peripheral blood: patient blood samples and healthy donor buffy coats. Ficoll-Hypaque gradient centrifugation was used to isolate peripheral blood mononuclear cells. The Gentra Puregene Cell and Tissue kit was used to extract genomic DNA, and a Qubit 2.0 fluorometer was used to measure the amount of genomic DNA.

The immunoSEQ assay at survey resolution was applied to genomic DNA for sequencing of TCRbeta rearrangements. Turning to the authors' computational methods: Any clonotype making up more than 5% of the repertoire was considered a putative leukemic clone, which gave a few dozen such clones in over 25 patients. A lowest detectable productive clonotype frequency of 2.59 x 10-5 was observed in the TCR sequencing data. Only productive TCRbeta rearrangements, meaning sequences that were complete and in-frame, were kept for the analyses. The clonality of each sample was calculated as Simpson clonality in the immunoSEQ Analyzer version 3.0. Clones were binned by frequency as very rare, small, medium, large (1-20%) or hyperexpanded (>20%). OLGA 1.2.3 estimated generation probabilities, VDJtools produced V-gene circos plots, VDJdb was queried for specificities, and GLIPH identified CDR3 motifs. Not all clones reach the TCRdb copy of this immuneACCESS table, which keeps in-frame sequences only. Checked studies attribute under half of the gap to unresolved V genes and leave the rest unexplained. V and J calls and clone size follow that table, whereas D and trimming were derived from the DNA. The sample table shows thousands of clones, and just under 90% are seen once. The ten largest clones capture roughly 50% of the sample.

The sample is drawn from a study of STAT5B mutations in CD4+ large granular lymphocyte leukemia (dated 2022 in TCRdb). General notes on the study: When cryopreserved patient cells were available, CD8+ cells were depleted as a first step, and selection with anti-CD4 microbeads followed. The study compared the TCRbeta repertoires of patients with CD4+ T-cell large granular lymphocyte leukemia against those of healthy blood donors. The purity of purified fractions was confirmed by flow cytometry on FACSCanto II or FACSVerse to exceed 95% among lymphocytes.

General findings and caveats noted by the study authors: Data were not HLA-matched; higher clonality in CD4+ versus CD8+ T-LGLL could reflect the relatively small sample size. The sources of patient cells varied, and only five or six CD4-sorted patient samples were included in the clonality comparison with healthy controls. Main leukemic clonotypes were private to each patient, although 20% to 25% of the main leukemic clonotypes were found at low frequency in the non-leukemic repertoires of other patients. Compared with healthy CD4+ repertoires, CD4-sorted patient repertoires appeared more clonal, and this difference remained even after the putative leukemic clones were removed. TRBV06-family usage was enriched among the top patient clones (8/27) compared with healthy controls (2/35).

The germline V gene encodes CDR1 LNHDA and CDR2 SQIVND (reference sequence). The junction shows trimming of 0 bases on V and 9 bases on J, plus 18 bases between the germline ends. The CDR3 runs 15 residues from the cysteine to the phenylalanine. Here the CDR3 DNA is all that survives: 45 bases in frame from base 1. Sequencing used PBMCs. This sequence uses TRBV19 and TRBJ2-7; tentative D gene TRBD2, with 7 bases matching. This receptor was identified in a woman in her 70s with CD4+ T-cell large granular lymphocyte leukemia. The CDR3 region reads CASSIDPGGARAQYF. The nucleotide sequence reads as follows: TGTGCCAGTAGTATAGATCCTGGGGGGGCCCGAGCGCAGTACTTC. The entire variable domain, with the stretches around the CDR3 drawn from the reference TRBV19 and TRBJ2-7 proteins, is DGGITQSPKYLFRKEGQNVTLSCEQNLNHDAMYWYRQDPGQGLRLIYYSQIVNDFQKGDIAEGYSVSREKKESFPLTVTSAQKNPTAFYLCASSIDPGGARAQYFGPGTRLTVT.